Shown below are 14 T cell receptor beta chains from a single sample sequenced in a study of T cells in localized non-small cell lung cancer (dated by TCRdb to 2020 to 2022). Library preparation employed the immunoSEQ multiplex PCR assay. TCRdb carries this immuneACCESS record with in-frame sequences only. Its versions omit some clonotypes, under half of them owing to an unresolved V gene in the studies checked, with the rest unexplained. Across this sample there are about 46,000 clones, with about 86% seen only once. Under 20% of the sample is in the top ten clones. Sequencing used peripheral blood mononuclear cells, obtained before any cancer treatment. The receptors were sampled from a man between 40 and 75 years old with stage III lung adenocarcinoma.

This chain connects TRBV9 to TRBJ1-5; D is unresolved. V lost 3 bases and J 0 bases, leaving 7 bases between the germline ends. Germline V gene lookup returns CDR1 SGDLS and CDR2 YYNGEE. This CDR3 contains 14 residues. CDR3: CASSAGDSNQPQHF. In nucleotides, the CDR3 is TGTGCCAGCAGCGCCGGCGATAGCAATCAGCCCCAGCATTTT. The complete variable domain, with remaining parts taken from reference TRBV9 and TRBJ1-5, reads DSGVTQTPKHLITATGQRVTLRCSPRSGDLSVYWYQQSLDQGLQFLIQYYNGEERAKGNILERFSAQQFPDLHSELNLSSLELGDSALYFCASSAGDSNQPQHFGDGTRLSIL.

The chain has TRBV5-8 and TRBJ1-4; D uncertain. The V gene lost 6 bases and the J gene lost 7 bases, with 16 bases spanning the gap. Germline V gene data show CDR1 as SGHTS and CDR2 as YDEGEE. This CDR3 comprises 14 residues. DNA of the CDR3: TGTGCCAGCACCTTTCGGACCACCAGTGAAAAACTGTTTTTT. This encodes CASTFRTTSEKLFF.

The CDR3 nucleotides are TGTGCCAGCAGTGAACAGGGGGGTTCCTACAATGAGCAGTTCTTC. Its translation is CASSEQGGSYNEQFF. This chain joins TRBV6-1 and TRBJ2-1, with TRBD1 as a possible D gene (7 bases). The CDR3 is 15 residues long. The V end was cut by 2 bases, the J end by 1 base, with 9 bases between. The germline gives CDR1 MNHNS, CDR2 SASEGT.

The rearrangement links TRBV19 to TRBJ2-5, with 11 bases identical to TRBD2. This CDR3 contains 14 residues. Germline V CDR1 and CDR2: LNHDA, SQIVND (reference sequence). The V and J ends lost 6 bases and 3 bases, in that order; junction bases with no gene match: 3. DNA of the CDR3: TGTGCCAGTAGGGAACTAGCGGGAGAAGAGACCCAGTACTTC. Residues: CASRELAGEETQYF.

The chain recombines TRBV15 with TRBJ1-6; D might be TRBD1 (6 bases). Germline values: CDR1 LNHNV, CDR2 YYDKDF (reference sequence). Trimming shortened V by 0 bases and J by 7 bases, and 7 bases separated the two germline ends. The CDR3 is made up of 14 amino acids. The CDR3 nucleotides are TGTGCCACCAGCAGAGAAACAGGGAATTCACCCCTCCACTTT. Protein sequence: CATSRETGNSPLHF.

This chain's CDR3 is CASTPGGEAYEQYF. The CDR3 DNA follows: TGTGCCAGTACTCCTGGGGGGGAGGCCTACGAGCAGTACTTC. The chain uses TRBV19 and TRBJ2-7; 7 nucleotides match TRBD2. CDR1 is LNHDA, CDR2 SQIVND, per germline (reference sequence). Trimming removed 7 bases from V and 2 bases from J; junction bases left unmatched: 8. The CDR3 is 14 residues long. Full variable domain (missing parts from reference TRBV19 and TRBJ2-7): DGGITQSPKYLFRKEGQNVTLSCEQNLNHDAMYWYRQDPGQGLRLIYYSQIVNDFQKGDIAEGYSVSREKKESFPLTVTSAQKNPTAFYLCASTPGGEAYEQYFGPGTRLTVT.

This chain joins TRBV30 and TRBJ2-5, with 8 bases matching TRBD1. This CDR3 comprises 14 residues. Germline V CDR1 and CDR2: GTSNPN, SVGIG (reference sequence). V trimming: 4 bases; J trimming: 3 bases; junction bases outside the gene matches: 7. CDR3 region: CAWNLGQGEETQYF. The CDR3 DNA reads as TGTGCCTGGAACCTAGGACAGGGAGAAGAGACCCAGTACTTC. Together with reference TRBV30 and TRBJ2-5, the CDR3 gives the full variable domain: SQTIHQWPATLVQPVGSPLSLECTVEGTSNPNLYWYRQAAGRGLQLLFYSVGIGQISSEVPQNLSASRPQDRQFILSSKKLLLSDSGFYLCAWNLGQGEETQYFGPGTRLLVL.

The genes are TRBV6-4 and TRBJ1-3; D uncertain. Germline CDR1 is MRHNA and CDR2 is SNTAGT. Trimming removed 2 bases at V and 2 bases at J, with 4 bases between. The CDR3 is 13 residues long. The CDR3 DNA follows: TGTGCCAGCAGTGACCTCGCTGGAAACACCATATATTTT. Encoded protein: CASSDLAGNTIYF.

This sequence joins TRBV5-6 and TRBJ2-2, with TRBD2 matching 8 bases. The CDR3 consists of 15 residues. Germline-derived CDR1 and CDR2 are SGHDT and YYEEEE. Trimming took 2 bases from V and 10 from J; bases not matched to a gene: 10. For the CDR3, the DNA is TGTGCCAGCAGCTTCACGGGGGGGCCTCGACCGGAGCTGTTTTTT. It specifies CASSFTGGPRPELFF.

The chain carries TRBV29-1 and TRBJ2-1, with 11 bases lining up with TRBD2. The CDR3 totals 17 residues. In germline, CDR1 is SQVTM, CDR2 ANQGSEA. V lost 4 bases and J lost 1; bases outside the gene matches: 9. In nucleotides, the CDR3 is TGCAGCGTTGCTAGCGGGGGGTACGAAGGGTCCTACAATGAGCAGTTCTTC. It specifies CSVASGGYEGSYNEQFF.

The CDR3 loop reads CASSLEGEETQYF. The CDR3 region has the DNA TGCGCCAGCAGCTTGGAGGGGGAAGAGACCCAGTACTTC. The rearrangement joins TRBV5-1 to TRBJ2-5, with D perhaps TRBD1 (6 bases). The germline gives CDR1 SGHRS, CDR2 YFSETQ. The CDR3 covers 13 residues. Trimming stripped 0 bases from V and 3 bases from J, with 6 bases between. The full variable domain, rest sourced from reference TRBV5-1 and TRBJ2-5, is KAGVTQTPRYLIKTRGQQVTLSCSPISGHRSVSWYQQTPGQGLQFLFEYFSETQRNKGNFPGRFSGRQFSNSRSEMNVSTLELGDSALYLCASSLEGEETQYFGPGTRLLVL.

The CDR3 DNA sequence: TGTGCCAGCAGCTATGACACAGGGGGAGGTAGCACAGATACGCAGTATTTT. Protein sequence: CASSYDTGGGSTDTQYF. The chain joins TRBV5-6 to TRBJ2-3; 8 bases map to TRBD1. The CDR3 loop spans 17 amino acids. Germline loops: CDR1 SGHDT, CDR2 YYEEEE. Trimming took 3 bases from V and 0 from J; bases not matched to a gene: 9.

The V call is TRBV29-1, the J call TRBJ1-2; D possibly corresponds to TRBD1 (6 bases). V lost 7 bases to trimming and J lost 6 bases, with 12 bases between them. Germline V CDR1 and CDR2: SQVTM, ANQGSEA. The CDR3 runs to 11 residues. CDR3 bases: TGCAGCGCCCGCCAGGGGCATGGCTACACCTTC. It translates to CSARQGHGYTF.

The chain is built from TRBV19 and TRBJ1-6; TRBD1 aligns across 7 bases. This CDR3 contains 16 residues. V shed 6 bases, J shed 3 bases, and the junction held 8 bases outside the gene matches. Looked up from germline, CDR1 is LNHDA and CDR2 is SQIVND (reference sequence). The DNA of the CDR3 is TGTGCCAGTAGGTCGGACAGGAGCCACTATAATTCACCCCTCCACTTT. Translation gives CASRSDRSHYNSPLHF.